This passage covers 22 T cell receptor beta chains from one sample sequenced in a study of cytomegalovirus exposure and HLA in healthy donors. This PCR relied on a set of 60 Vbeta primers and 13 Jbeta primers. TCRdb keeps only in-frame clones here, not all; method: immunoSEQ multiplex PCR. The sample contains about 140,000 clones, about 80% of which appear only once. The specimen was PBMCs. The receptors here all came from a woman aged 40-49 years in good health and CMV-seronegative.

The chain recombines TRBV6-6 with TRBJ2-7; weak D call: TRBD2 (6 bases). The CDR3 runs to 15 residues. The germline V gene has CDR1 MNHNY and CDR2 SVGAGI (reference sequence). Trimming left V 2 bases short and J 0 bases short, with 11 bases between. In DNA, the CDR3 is TGTGCCAGCAGTTACCGCGGAGGGATCTCCTACGAGCAGTACTTC. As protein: CASSYRGGISYEQYF.

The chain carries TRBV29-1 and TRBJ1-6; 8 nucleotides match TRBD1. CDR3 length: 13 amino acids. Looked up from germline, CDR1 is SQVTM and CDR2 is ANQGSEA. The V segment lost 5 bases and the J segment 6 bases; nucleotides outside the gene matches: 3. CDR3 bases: TGCAGCGTTCAGGACAGGGTTAATTCACCCCTCCACTTT. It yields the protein CSVQDRVNSPLHF.

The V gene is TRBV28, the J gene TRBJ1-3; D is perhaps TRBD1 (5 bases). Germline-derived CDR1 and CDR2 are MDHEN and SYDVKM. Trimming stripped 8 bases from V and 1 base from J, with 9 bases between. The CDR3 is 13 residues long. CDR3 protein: CASGGFSGNTIYF. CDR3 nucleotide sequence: TGTGCCAGCGGGGGGTTTTCTGGAAACACCATATATTTT.

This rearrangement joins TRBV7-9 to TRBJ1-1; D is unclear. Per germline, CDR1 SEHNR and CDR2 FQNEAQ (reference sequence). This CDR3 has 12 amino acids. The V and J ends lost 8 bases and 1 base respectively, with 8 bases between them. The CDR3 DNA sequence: TGTGCCAGCCTCCTCTGGAACACTGAAGCTTTCTTT. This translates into CASLLWNTEAFF.

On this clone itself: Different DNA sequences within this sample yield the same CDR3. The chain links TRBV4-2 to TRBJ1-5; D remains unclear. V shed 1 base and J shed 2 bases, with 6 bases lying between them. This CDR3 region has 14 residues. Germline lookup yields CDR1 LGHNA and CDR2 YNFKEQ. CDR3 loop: CASSQGTGNQPQHF. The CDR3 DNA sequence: TGTGCCAGCAGCCAAGGTACAGGCAATCAGCCCCAGCATTTT.

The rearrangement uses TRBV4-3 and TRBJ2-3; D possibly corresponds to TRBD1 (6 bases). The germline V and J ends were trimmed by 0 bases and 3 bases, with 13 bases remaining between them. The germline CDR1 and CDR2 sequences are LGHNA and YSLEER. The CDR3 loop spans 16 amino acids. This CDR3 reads CASSQDSAGVTDTQYF. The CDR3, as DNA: TGCGCCAGCAGCCAAGATTCGGCAGGGGTGACAGATACGCAGTATTTT.

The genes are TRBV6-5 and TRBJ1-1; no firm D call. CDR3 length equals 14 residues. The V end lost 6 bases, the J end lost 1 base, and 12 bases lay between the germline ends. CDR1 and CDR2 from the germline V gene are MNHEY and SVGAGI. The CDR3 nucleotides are TGTGCCAGCAGCCTCCTCTGGGCGAACACTGAAGCTTTCTTT. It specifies CASSLLWANTEAFF.

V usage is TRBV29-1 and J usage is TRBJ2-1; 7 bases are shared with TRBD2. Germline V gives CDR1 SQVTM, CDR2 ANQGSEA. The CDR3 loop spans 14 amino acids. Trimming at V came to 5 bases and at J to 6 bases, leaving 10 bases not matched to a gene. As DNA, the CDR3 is TGCAGCGTTTACCCTAGCGGCCGCCCCAATGAGCAGTTCTTC. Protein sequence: CSVYPSGRPNEQFF.

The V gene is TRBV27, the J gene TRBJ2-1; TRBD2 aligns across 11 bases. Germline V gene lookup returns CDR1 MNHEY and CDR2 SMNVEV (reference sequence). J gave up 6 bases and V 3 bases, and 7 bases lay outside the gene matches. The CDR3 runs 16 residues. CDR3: CASSFVSSGGSNEQFF. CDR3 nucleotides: TGTGCCAGCAGTTTCGTCTCTAGCGGGGGGAGCAATGAGCAGTTCTTC.

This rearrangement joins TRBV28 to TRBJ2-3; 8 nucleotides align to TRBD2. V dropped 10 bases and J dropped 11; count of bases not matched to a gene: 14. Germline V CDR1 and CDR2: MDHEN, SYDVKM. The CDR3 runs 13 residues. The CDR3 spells CAITGGARGRQYF. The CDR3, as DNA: TGTGCCATCACGGGAGGGGCACGGGGGAGGCAGTATTTT. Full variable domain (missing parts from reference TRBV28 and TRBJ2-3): DVKVTQSSRYLVKRTGEKVFLECVQDMDHENMFWYRQDPGLGLRLIYFSYDVKMKEKGDIPEGYSVSREKKERFSLILESASTNQTSMYLCAITGGARGRQYFGPGTRLTVL.

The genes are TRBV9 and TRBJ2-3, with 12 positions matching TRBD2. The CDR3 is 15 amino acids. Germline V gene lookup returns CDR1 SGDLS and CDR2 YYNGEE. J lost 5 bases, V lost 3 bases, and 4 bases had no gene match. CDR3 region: CASSASGRAVDTQYF. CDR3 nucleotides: TGTGCCAGCAGCGCTAGCGGGAGGGCCGTAGATACGCAGTATTTT.

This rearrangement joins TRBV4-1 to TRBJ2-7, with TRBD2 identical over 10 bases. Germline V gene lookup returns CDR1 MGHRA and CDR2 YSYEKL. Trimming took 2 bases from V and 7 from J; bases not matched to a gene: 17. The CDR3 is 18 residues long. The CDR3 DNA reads TGCGCCAGCAGCCAAAGGGGTTTCGGAGCGGGAGGGCCGGGGGAGCAGTACTTC. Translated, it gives CASSQRGFGAGGPGEQYF.

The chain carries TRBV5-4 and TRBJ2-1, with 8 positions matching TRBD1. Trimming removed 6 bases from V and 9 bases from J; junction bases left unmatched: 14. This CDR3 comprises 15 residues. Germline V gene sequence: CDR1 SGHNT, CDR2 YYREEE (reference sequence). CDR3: CASTGGAGGFSEQFF. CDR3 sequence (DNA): TGTGCCAGCACCGGCGGGGCAGGGGGCTTTTCTGAGCAGTTCTTC.

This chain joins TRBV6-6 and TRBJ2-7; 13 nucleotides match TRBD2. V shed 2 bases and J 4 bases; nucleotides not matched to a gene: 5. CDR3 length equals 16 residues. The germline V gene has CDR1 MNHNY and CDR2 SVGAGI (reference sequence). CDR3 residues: CASSYTRLAGGYEQYF. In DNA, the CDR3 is TGTGCCAGCAGTTACACCCGACTAGCGGGAGGTTACGAGCAGTACTTC.

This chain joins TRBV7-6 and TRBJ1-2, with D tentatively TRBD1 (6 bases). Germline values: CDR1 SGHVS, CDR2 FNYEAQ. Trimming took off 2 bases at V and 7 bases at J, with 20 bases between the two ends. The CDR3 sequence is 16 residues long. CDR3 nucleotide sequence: TGTGCCAGCAGCTTACAGGGTCAGGGGCGGACAGTTGGCTACACCTTC. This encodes CASSLQGQGRTVGYTF.

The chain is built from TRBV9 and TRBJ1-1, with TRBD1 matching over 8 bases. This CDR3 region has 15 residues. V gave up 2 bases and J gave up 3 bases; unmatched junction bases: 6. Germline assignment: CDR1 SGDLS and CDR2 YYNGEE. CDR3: CASSVGGQAHTEAFF. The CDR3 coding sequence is TGTGCCAGCAGCGTCGGGGGACAGGCTCACACTGAAGCTTTCTTT.

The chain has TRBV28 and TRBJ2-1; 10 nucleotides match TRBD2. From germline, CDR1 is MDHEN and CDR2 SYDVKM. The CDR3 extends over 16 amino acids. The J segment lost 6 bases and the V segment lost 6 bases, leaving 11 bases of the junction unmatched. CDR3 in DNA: TGTGCCAGCAGCTTCCCTGCCAGCGGGAGGGTCAATGAGCAGTTCTTC. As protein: CASSFPASGRVNEQFF.

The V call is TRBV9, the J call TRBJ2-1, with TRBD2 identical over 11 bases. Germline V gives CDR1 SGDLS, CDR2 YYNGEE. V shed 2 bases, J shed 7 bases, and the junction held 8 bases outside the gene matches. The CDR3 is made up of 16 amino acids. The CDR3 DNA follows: TGTGCCAGCAGCGTCGGGACTAGCGGAGGACAGAATGAGCAGTTCTTC. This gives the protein CASSVGTSGGQNEQFF.

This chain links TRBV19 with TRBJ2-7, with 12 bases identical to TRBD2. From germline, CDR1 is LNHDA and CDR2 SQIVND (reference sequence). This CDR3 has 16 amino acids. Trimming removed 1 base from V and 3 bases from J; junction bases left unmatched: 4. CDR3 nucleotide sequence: TGTGCCAGTAGTATAGTCAGACTAGCGGGAGTCTACGAGCAGTACTTC. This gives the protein CASSIVRLAGVYEQYF.

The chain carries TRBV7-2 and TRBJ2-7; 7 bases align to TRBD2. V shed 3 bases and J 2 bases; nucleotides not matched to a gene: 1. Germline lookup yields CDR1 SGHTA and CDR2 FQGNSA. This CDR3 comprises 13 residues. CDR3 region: CASSLTSPYEQYF. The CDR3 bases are TGTGCCAGCAGCTTGACTAGCCCCTACGAGCAGTACTTC.

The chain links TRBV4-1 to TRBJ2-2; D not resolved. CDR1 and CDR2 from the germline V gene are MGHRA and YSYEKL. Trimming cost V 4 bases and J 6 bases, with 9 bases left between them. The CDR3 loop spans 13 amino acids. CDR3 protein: CASSPSRSGELFF. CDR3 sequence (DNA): TGCGCCAGCAGCCCCTCCAGGTCCGGGGAGCTGTTTTTT.

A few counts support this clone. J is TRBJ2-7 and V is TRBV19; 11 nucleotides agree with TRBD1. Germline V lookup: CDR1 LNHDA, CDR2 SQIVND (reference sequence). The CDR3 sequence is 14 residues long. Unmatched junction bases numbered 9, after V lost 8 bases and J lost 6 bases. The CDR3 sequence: CASAWDRGSLEQYF. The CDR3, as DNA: TGTGCCAGTGCCTGGGACAGGGGGTCCCTCGAGCAGTACTTC.